This T cell receptor (beta chain) was documented in a study of tumor-infiltrating lymphocytes in primary liver carcinoma. Germline DNA was also extracted, with blood RNA taken from unsorted whole blood. With chronic HBV infection, the patients were also treatment-naive. To note about this clonotype: Antigen unknown. It may be a read error: a sequence one base away is much more abundant.

The authors made TCR beta cDNA from around 500 ng total RNA with a constant-region primer. Modified slightly, ARM-PCR produced TCR beta libraries over three nested multiplex PCR rounds. TRBV1-TRBV30 forward and Cbeta reverse primers drove the first two approximately 11-cycle rounds. MiXCR was run by TCRdb on the multiplex PCR reads, yielding one entry per CDR3 protein. The sample lists 300,000 to 400,000 distinct CDR3 sequences; around three fifths were seen once. Broader study findings: In the absence of sorting, bulk samples left CD4+ and CD8+ repertoires uncompared.

CDR1 is ENHRY, CDR2 SYGVKD, per germline. The CDR3 runs to 16 residues. This chain joins TRBV10-3 and TRBJ1-5; the D is unclear. The receptor was derived from a man aged 35 to 55 with primary liver carcinoma and hepatitis B virus infection. Sample: peripheral blood. The CDR3 here is CVISDPRAGGNQPQHF. In DNA form, the CDR3 reads TGTGTCATCAGTGACCCAAGGGCAGGAGGGAATCAGCCCCAGCATTTT.